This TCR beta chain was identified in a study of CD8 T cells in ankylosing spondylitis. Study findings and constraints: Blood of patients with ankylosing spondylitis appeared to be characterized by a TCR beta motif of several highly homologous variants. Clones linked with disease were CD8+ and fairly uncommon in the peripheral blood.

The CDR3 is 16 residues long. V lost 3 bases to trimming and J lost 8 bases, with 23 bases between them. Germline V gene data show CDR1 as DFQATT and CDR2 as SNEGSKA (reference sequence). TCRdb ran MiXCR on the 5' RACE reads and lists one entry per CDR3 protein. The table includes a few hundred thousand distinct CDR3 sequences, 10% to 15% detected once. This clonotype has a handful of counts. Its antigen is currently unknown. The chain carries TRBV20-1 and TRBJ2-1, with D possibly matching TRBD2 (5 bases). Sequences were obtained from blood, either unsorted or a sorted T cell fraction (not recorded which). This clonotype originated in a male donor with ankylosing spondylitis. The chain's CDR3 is CSASPLRGIVGDEQFF. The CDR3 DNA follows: TGCAGTGCTAGCCCCCTGAGAGGGATCGTTGGGGATGAGCAGTTCTTC.